These 10 T cell receptor beta chains were sequenced from one sample in a study of cytomegalovirus exposure and HLA in healthy donors. Amplification used 60 Vbeta primers and 13 Jbeta primers. Generated by immunoSEQ multiplex PCR, the TCRdb table keeps only in-frame clones and is missing some. The table has some 150,000 clones, roughly 80% seen once. Sequencing input: PBMCs. The origin of the receptors is a woman aged 25 to 45 in good health and CMV-seronegative.

V usage is TRBV6-1 and J usage is TRBJ1-1, with a tentative D call TRBD1 (6 bases). CDR3 length: 13 amino acids. The V gene's germline CDR1 is MNHNS and CDR2 SASEGT. Trimming removed 6 bases from V and 5 bases from J, with 13 bases in between. CDR3 residues: CASSEQGLTEAFF. The CDR3 region has the DNA TGTGCCAGCAGCGAACAGGGTTTGACTGAAGCTTTCTTT.

This chain uses TRBV18 with TRBJ2-1, with a tentative D call TRBD2 (6 bases). V dropped 1 base and J dropped 5 bases, with 12 bases sitting between them. The CDR3 is 15 amino acids. Germline V CDR1 and CDR2: KGHSH, LQKENI. CDR3 nucleotide sequence: TGTGCCAGCTCACCACAGGAAGGAGGGCACAATGAGCAGTTCTTC. Amino acids: CASSPQEGGHNEQFF.

This clone was counted between two and nine times. The V and J genes are TRBV6-1 and TRBJ2-7; weak D call: TRBD1 (6 bases). This CDR3 is 12 amino acids long. Germline loops: CDR1 MNHNS, CDR2 SASEGT. V shed 4 bases and J shed 5 bases, with 9 bases lying between them. CDR3 DNA sequence: TGTGCCAGCAGTGTTTACAGGGACGAGCAGTACTTC. This gives the protein CASSVYRDEQYF.

The chain combines TRBV19 with TRBJ1-1; D gene unclear. The V gene's germline CDR1 is LNHDA and CDR2 SQIVND (reference sequence). The CDR3 runs 13 residues. Deletions cut 5 bases from V and 0 bases from J, with 7 bases between. This chain's CDR3 is CASSVSVNTEAFF. CDR3 in DNA: TGTGCCAGTAGTGTGTCTGTGAACACTGAAGCTTTCTTT. The entire variable domain, with the rest obtained from reference TRBV19 and TRBJ1-1, is as follows: DGGITQSPKYLFRKEGQNVTLSCEQNLNHDAMYWYRQDPGQGLRLIYYSQIVNDFQKGDIAEGYSVSREKKESFPLTVTSAQKNPTAFYLCASSVSVNTEAFFGQGTRLTVV.

The chain joins TRBV6-1 to TRBJ2-7, with 7 bases identical to TRBD1. The CDR3 has 16 amino acids. V was clipped by 4 bases and J by 4 bases; unmatched bases: 13. The V gene's germline CDR1 is MNHNS and CDR2 SASEGT. The CDR3 DNA reads TGTGCCAGCAGTGTCCCCCCCGGAAGGGGGCCTTACGAGCAGTACTTC. It yields the protein CASSVPPGRGPYEQYF.

The chain carries TRBV2 and TRBJ2-7, with D maybe TRBD1 (6 bases). CDR1 SNHLY and CDR2 FYNNEI come from the germline V gene. The CDR3 extends over 13 amino acids. Trimming removed 6 bases from V and 6 bases from J, with 15 bases in between. In DNA, the CDR3 is TGTGCCAGCAGGCTGGGGGACACCGGCGAGCAGTACTTC. This sequence encodes CASRLGDTGEQYF.

The chain is built from TRBV6-5 and TRBJ2-6; D not resolved. The germline V gene encodes CDR1 MNHEY and CDR2 SVGAGI. The CDR3 is 15 residues long. V shed 6 bases and J shed 0 bases, with 9 bases lying between them. The CDR3 loop reads CASSQTFSGANVLTF. The CDR3, as DNA: TGTGCCAGCAGCCAAACTTTCTCTGGGGCCAACGTCCTGACTTTC.

This sequence joins TRBV19 and TRBJ1-1; D might be TRBD1 (6 bases). The germline V and J ends were trimmed by 5 bases and 4 bases, with 14 bases remaining between them. The CDR3 sequence is 14 residues long. CDR1 is LNHDA, CDR2 SQIVND, per germline (reference sequence). In DNA, the CDR3 is TGTGCCAGTAGTCAACAGGGCTTGGCCACTGAAGCTTTCTTT. This sequence encodes CASSQQGLATEAFF.

V and J are TRBV2 and TRBJ2-7; 7 positions agree with TRBD2. From germline, CDR1 is SNHLY and CDR2 FYNNEI. CDR3 length equals 16 residues. The V and J ends lost 8 bases and 0 bases, in that order; junction bases with no gene match: 13. CDR3 DNA sequence: TGTGCCAGCCCAAAGGAAACGGCTAGCGGCTCCTACGAGCAGTACTTC. Amino acid sequence: CASPKETASGSYEQYF.

The CDR3 protein is CAWSAGQGLAYGYTF. CDR3 in DNA: TGTGCCTGGAGTGCCGGACAGGGCTTAGCCTATGGCTACACCTTC. This chain connects TRBV30 to TRBJ1-2; 8 bases are shared with TRBD1. The CDR3 is 15 amino acids. V was pared by 1 base and J by 4 bases, with 8 bases of the junction left unmatched. Germline CDR1 and CDR2: GTSNPN and SVGIG (reference sequence). Looking up the rest from reference TRBV30 and TRBJ1-2 gives the full variable domain: SQTIHQWPATLVQPVGSPLSLECTVEGTSNPNLYWYRQAAGRGLQLLFYSVGIGQISSEVPQNLSASRPQDRQFILSSKKLLLSDSGFYLCAWSAGQGLAYGYTFGSGTRLTVV.